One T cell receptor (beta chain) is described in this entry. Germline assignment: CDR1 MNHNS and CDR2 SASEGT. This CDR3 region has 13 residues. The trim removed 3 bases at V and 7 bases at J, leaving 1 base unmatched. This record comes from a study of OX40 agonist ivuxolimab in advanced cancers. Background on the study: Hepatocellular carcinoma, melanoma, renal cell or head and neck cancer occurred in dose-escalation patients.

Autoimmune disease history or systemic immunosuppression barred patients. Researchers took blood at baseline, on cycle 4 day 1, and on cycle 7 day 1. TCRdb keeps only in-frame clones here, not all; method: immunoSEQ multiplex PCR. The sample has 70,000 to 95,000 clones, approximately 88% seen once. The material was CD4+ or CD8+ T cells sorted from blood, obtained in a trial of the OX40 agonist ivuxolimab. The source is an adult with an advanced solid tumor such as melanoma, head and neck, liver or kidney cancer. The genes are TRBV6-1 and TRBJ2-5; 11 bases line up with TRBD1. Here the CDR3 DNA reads TGTGCCAGCAGTGACGGGACAGGGGGGACCCAGTACTTC. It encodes CASSDGTGGTQYF.